The 9 T cell receptor beta chains given below trace back to one sample, sequenced in a study of T cells in Graves' hyperthyroidism and ophthalmopathy. RNA transcripts served as the template for amplifying TCR beta CDR3 regions. The HTBI primer set drove a first-round RT-PCR of the TCR CDR3. MiXCR was run by TCRdb on the multiplex PCR reads, yielding one entry per CDR3 protein. The sample shows about 740,000 distinct CDR3 sequences, 12% to 15% of them seen only once. The sample consisted of blood. The origin of the receptors is a woman under 30 with Graves' hyperthyroidism.

This clonotype was recorded only once. At one end, the junction sequence differs from germline, possibly due to a read error. V usage is TRBV30 and J usage is TRBJ2-1; the D is unclear. The CDR3 extends over 11 amino acids. Germline CDR1 is GTSNPN and CDR2 is SVGIG (reference sequence). CDR3 nucleotides: TGTGCCTGGAGTGGTGGAAATGAGCGGTTCTTC. This encodes CAWSGGNERFF.

This clonotype was counted ten times or more. The genes are TRBV2 and TRBJ2-7; TRBD1 matches at 8 bases. The CDR3 totals 15 residues. The V and J ends lost 0 bases and 2 bases, in that order; junction bases with no gene match: 3. CDR1 SNHLY and CDR2 FYNNEI come from the germline V gene. The CDR3 DNA sequence: TGTGCCAGCAGTGAAGCCGGGACAGGCACCTACGAGCAGTACTTC. Translated, it gives CASSEAGTGTYEQYF.

This clonotype was detected many times. The chain recombines TRBV7-2 with TRBJ2-5; 11 nucleotides line up with TRBD2. The J segment lost 1 base and the V segment lost 5 bases, leaving 6 bases of the junction unmatched. CDR3 length: 16 amino acids. Germline loops: CDR1 SGHTA, CDR2 FQGNSA. The CDR3 is CASSPPGLAAQETQYF. In DNA form, the CDR3 reads TGTGCCAGCAGCCCTCCGGGACTAGCGGCCCAAGAGACCCAGTACTTC. The whole variable domain, remainder taken from reference TRBV7-2 and TRBJ2-5, is GAGVSQSPSNKVTEKGKDVELRCDPISGHTALYWYRQSLGQGLEFLIYFQGNSAPDKSGLPSDRFSAERTGGSVSTLTIQRTQQEDSAVYLCASSPPGLAAQETQYFGPGTRLLVL.

V gene TRBV7-9 combines with J gene TRBJ2-2; unclear D gene. The CDR3 has 14 residues. Trimming stripped 7 bases from V and 5 bases from J, with 14 bases between. CDR1 is SEHNR and CDR2 is FQNEAQ in the germline V gene (reference sequence). DNA of the CDR3: TGTGCCAGCACCGTAGGAGAGTGGACCGGGGAGCTGTTTTTT. This sequence encodes CASTVGEWTGELFF.

There are a few counts of this clonotype. The chain joins TRBV18 to TRBJ1-2; TRBD1 is a possible D gene (5 bases). This CDR3 spans 13 amino acids. V lost 4 bases and J 3 bases, leaving 9 bases between the germline ends. Germline values: CDR1 KGHSH, CDR2 LQKENI. The CDR3 spells CASSRGTYYGYTF. The CDR3 DNA sequence: TGTGCCAGCTCACGTGGGACGTACTATGGCTACACCTTC.

This clonotype turned up a few times. The V gene is TRBV9, the J gene TRBJ1-2; 7 nucleotides match TRBD1. Germline CDR1 reads SGDLS; CDR2 reads YYNGEE. Germline trimming cut 3 bases from V and 4 bases from J; bases unmatched to any gene: 6. The CDR3 has 14 residues. The CDR3 region is CASSEGAGGYGYTF. In DNA, the CDR3 is TGTGCCAGCAGCGAGGGGGCAGGGGGCTATGGCTACACCTTC.

This chain uses TRBV5-1 with TRBJ2-3, with 7 bases lining up with TRBD2. The V gene end was trimmed by 4 bases and the J gene end by 1 base; junction bases not matched to a gene: 3. This CDR3 has 14 amino acids. The V gene's germline CDR1 is SGHRS and CDR2 YFSETQ. The CDR3 DNA reads as TGCGCCAGCAGCCACAGCGGGGGCACAGATACGCAGTATTTT. As protein: CASSHSGGTDTQYF. The variable domain in full, with the rest retrieved from reference TRBV5-1 and TRBJ2-3, is KAGVTQTPRYLIKTRGQQVTLSCSPISGHRSVSWYQQTPGQGLQFLFEYFSETQRNKGNFPGRFSGRQFSNSRSEMNVSTLELGDSALYLCASSHSGGTDTQYFGPGTRLTVL.

The J gene is TRBJ2-1, the V gene TRBV6-1; the match to TRBD2 covers 7 bases. The CDR3 length is 15 residues. V shed 5 bases and J 0 bases; nucleotides not matched to a gene: 4. Germline-derived CDR1 and CDR2 are MNHNS and SASEGT. CDR3 sequence reads: CASSYERDSYNEQFF. DNA of the CDR3: TGTGCCAGCAGTTATGAGCGGGACTCCTACAATGAGCAGTTCTTC.

This clonotype has more than one count but fewer than ten. V is TRBV27 and J is TRBJ2-1; 8 bases agree with TRBD2. V gave up 3 bases and J gave up 3 bases; unmatched junction bases: 4. CDR1 and CDR2 from the germline V gene are MNHEY and SMNVEV (reference sequence). The CDR3 sequence is 15 residues long. The DNA of the CDR3 is TGTGCCAGCAGTTTCACGGGAGGGGGCTACAATGAGCAGTTCTTC. Its translation is CASSFTGGGYNEQFF.